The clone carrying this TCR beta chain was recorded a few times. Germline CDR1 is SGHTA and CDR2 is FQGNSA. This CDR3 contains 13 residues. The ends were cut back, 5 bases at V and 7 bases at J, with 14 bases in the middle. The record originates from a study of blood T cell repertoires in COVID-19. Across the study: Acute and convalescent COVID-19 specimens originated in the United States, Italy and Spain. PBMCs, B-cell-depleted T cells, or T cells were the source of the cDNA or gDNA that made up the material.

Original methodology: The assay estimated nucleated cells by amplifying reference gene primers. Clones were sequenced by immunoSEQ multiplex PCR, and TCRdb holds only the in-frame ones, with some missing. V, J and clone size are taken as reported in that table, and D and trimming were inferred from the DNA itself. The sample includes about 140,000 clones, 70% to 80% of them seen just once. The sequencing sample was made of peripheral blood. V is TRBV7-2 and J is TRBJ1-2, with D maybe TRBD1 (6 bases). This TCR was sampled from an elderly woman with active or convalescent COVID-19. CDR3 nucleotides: TGTGCCAGCAGCAAAGAGGGGGTAGGTGGCTACACCTTC. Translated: CASSKEGVGGYTF. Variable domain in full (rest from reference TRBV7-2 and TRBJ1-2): GAGVSQSPSNKVTEKGKDVELRCDPISGHTALYWYRQSLGQGLEFLIYFQGNSAPDKSGLPSDRFSAERTGGSVSTLTIQRTQQEDSAVYLCASSKEGVGGYTFGSGTRLTVV.